A single sample is the source of the 24 T cell receptor beta chains below, sequenced in a study of shared clonotypes between healthy human individuals (dated by TCRdb to the early 2020s). The library was generated by the immunoSEQ multiplex PCR assay. TCRdb took this table from immuneACCESS and kept in-frame rearrangements with V and J called. Such tables lack part of the clones; where checked against another copy, unresolved V genes explain under half of the gap, and the rest is unexplained. For this sample the table gives about 650,000 clones, of which over 95% were detected only once. Approximately 0.1% of the sample is held by the ten biggest clonotypes. CD8 naive samples were obtained by positive selection for CCR7 among CD45RO-negative cells, yielding a CD45RA+CCR7+ population from which TemRA cells were excluded. The material sequenced was naive CD8+ T cells sorted from blood. Per the publication, the cell subset or site label means: CD45RA+CCR7+. The receptors shown here come from a woman in her thirties in good health.

The V gene is TRBV30, the J gene TRBJ2-5; 11 bases fit TRBD2. This CDR3 region has 14 residues. CDR1 GTSNPN and CDR2 SVGIG come from the germline V gene (reference sequence). Losses at the gene ends were 4 bases for V and 3 bases for J; bases not matched to a gene: 4. CDR3 region: CAWIVSGGEETQYF. Written as DNA, the CDR3 is TGTGCCTGGATAGTTAGCGGGGGGGAAGAGACCCAGTACTTC.

This rearrangement joins TRBV13 to TRBJ2-7, with 14 bases lining up with TRBD2. The CDR3 length is 16 residues. The V gene's germline CDR1 is PRHDT and CDR2 FYEKMQ (reference sequence). V was pared by 5 bases and J by 6 bases, with 9 bases of the junction left unmatched. The CDR3 region is CASSQTSGRAVGEQYF. CDR3 sequence (DNA): TGTGCCAGCAGCCAGACTAGCGGGAGGGCCGTGGGCGAGCAGTACTTC.

The chain carries TRBV6-1 and TRBJ2-7, with D unclear. V was cut by 0 bases and J by 2 bases, with 11 bases left in between. Germline CDR1 and CDR2: MNHNS and SASEGT. The CDR3 length is 15 residues. The CDR3 coding sequence is TGTGCCAGCAGTGAAGCCTACCGAATGACCTACGAGCAGTACTTC. Its translation is CASSEAYRMTYEQYF.

This chain connects TRBV4-1 to TRBJ2-3; D is possibly TRBD2 (5 bases). This CDR3 is built from 12 residues. V shed 0 bases and J shed 8 bases, with 6 bases lying between them. Germline V gene data show CDR1 as MGHRA and CDR2 as YSYEKL. As DNA, the CDR3 is TGCGCCAGCAGCCAAGATGGACTTACGCAGTATTTT. This encodes CASSQDGLTQYF.

The J gene is TRBJ2-7, the V gene TRBV6-5; D tentatively reads TRBD1 or TRBD2 (5 bases each). V was shortened by 5 bases and J by 2 bases, with 16 bases between the two germline ends. CDR1 is MNHEY, CDR2 SVGAGI, per germline. The CDR3 is made up of 15 amino acids. CDR3 protein: CASSRFRDLTYEQYF. The CDR3 nucleotides are TGTGCCAGCAGTCGATTCCGGGACCTAACCTACGAGCAGTACTTC.

V usage is TRBV7-3 and J usage is TRBJ2-3, with D perhaps matching TRBD1 (5 bases). V lost 2 bases to trimming and J lost 0 bases, with 12 bases between them. The CDR3 has 16 amino acids. In germline, CDR1 is SGHTA, CDR2 FQGTGA. The chain's CDR3 is CASSLEKTASTDTQYF. CDR3 nucleotides: TGTGCCAGCAGCTTAGAAAAGACAGCTAGCACAGATACGCAGTATTTT.

The J gene is TRBJ2-3, the V gene TRBV19; 9 bases fit TRBD2. Germline loops: CDR1 LNHDA, CDR2 SQIVND (reference sequence). V shed 4 bases, J shed 4 bases, and the junction held 9 bases outside the gene matches. The CDR3 runs 16 residues. CDR3 residues: CASSTELAGFSDTQYF. The CDR3 nucleotides are TGTGCCAGTAGTACGGAGCTAGCGGGATTCTCAGATACGCAGTATTTT.

This clone was recorded only once. This chain connects TRBV27 to TRBJ2-2, with 9 positions matching TRBD1. Germline CDR1 is MNHEY and CDR2 is SMNVEV (reference sequence). CDR3 length: 17 amino acids. V was clipped by 5 bases and J by 7 bases; unmatched bases: 14. DNA of the CDR3: TGTGCCAGCAGTCCAACACCGGGACAGGGACTCTTCGGGGAGCTGTTTTTT. The encoded protein is CASSPTPGQGLFGELFF.

The genes are TRBV5-1 and TRBJ2-7; 7 bases align to TRBD1. There are 14 residues in the CDR3. Trimming took 2 bases from V and 4 from J; bases not matched to a gene: 6. The germline CDR1 and CDR2 sequences are SGHRS and YFSETQ. For the CDR3, the DNA is TGCGCCAGCAGCTTTATGGACAGGTTGTACGAGCAGTACTTC. It specifies CASSFMDRLYEQYF.

This chain uses TRBV29-1 with TRBJ2-1; 16 bases align to TRBD2. Germline V lookup: CDR1 SQVTM, CDR2 ANQGSEA. The CDR3 loop spans 15 amino acids. V dropped 3 bases and J dropped 9; count of bases not matched to a gene: 5. The CDR3: CSVEGGLAGGSEQFF. The CDR3 DNA follows: TGCAGCGTTGAGGGGGGACTAGCGGGAGGGTCTGAGCAGTTCTTC.

V is TRBV6-5 and J is TRBJ1-2; D not resolved. CDR3 length equals 14 residues. V was clipped by 0 bases and J by 4 bases, with 9 bases between them. Germline V gives CDR1 MNHEY, CDR2 SVGAGI. The CDR3 DNA reads as TGTGCCAGCAGTTACTCGGCGACAAGCTATGGCTACACCTTC. It is translated as CASSYSATSYGYTF.

The J gene is TRBJ2-4, the V gene TRBV19; D is unresolved. V gave up 3 bases and J gave up 0 bases, with 12 bases separating them. Germline lookup yields CDR1 LNHDA and CDR2 SQIVND (reference sequence). The length of the CDR3 is 16 residues. For the CDR3, the DNA is TGTGCCAGTAGTATTAAAGGCTCTTTAGCCAAAAACATTCAGTACTTC. Amino acids: CASSIKGSLAKNIQYF.

V usage is TRBV5-1 and J usage is TRBJ1-1; 7 nucleotides align to TRBD1. V lost 4 bases to trimming and J lost 0 bases; unmatched junction nucleotides: 9. The CDR3 runs 16 residues. The germline gives CDR1 SGHRS, CDR2 YFSETQ. The CDR3 loop is CASSRGLGQLNTEAFF. The CDR3 nucleotides are TGCGCCAGCAGCCGGGGACTGGGACAGTTGAACACTGAAGCTTTCTTT. The full variable domain, rest sourced from reference TRBV5-1 and TRBJ1-1, is KAGVTQTPRYLIKTRGQQVTLSCSPISGHRSVSWYQQTPGQGLQFLFEYFSETQRNKGNFPGRFSGRQFSNSRSEMNVSTLELGDSALYLCASSRGLGQLNTEAFFGQGTRLTVV.

In its sample, this clone was seen once. This rearrangement joins TRBV7-9 to TRBJ2-7; 9 bases line up with TRBD2. CDR3 length equals 14 residues. CDR1 and CDR2 (germline): SEHNR, FQNEAQ (reference sequence). J was trimmed by 5 bases and V by 3 bases; bases with no gene match: 5. This CDR3 is CASSLVLAGHEQYF. Written as DNA, the CDR3 is TGTGCCAGCAGCTTGGTACTAGCGGGCCACGAGCAGTACTTC.

The rearrangement joins TRBV4-1 to TRBJ1-2, with 9 bases matching TRBD1. The CDR3 length is 15 residues. In germline, CDR1 is MGHRA, CDR2 YSYEKL. The V gene end was trimmed by 4 bases and the J gene end by 5 bases; junction bases not matched to a gene: 8. The CDR3 is CASSPGQGQAYGYTF. In nucleotides, the CDR3 is TGCGCCAGCAGCCCCGGACAGGGGCAGGCTTATGGCTACACCTTC.

CDR3 DNA: TGTGCCAGTAGTATCGTGACCGGTGGTGAGCAGTTCTTC. Translating it yields CASSIVTGGEQFF. The V gene is TRBV19, the J gene TRBJ2-1, with no clear D. Trimming stripped 3 bases from V and 9 bases from J, with 12 bases between. The CDR3 is 13 residues long. The germline V gene has CDR1 LNHDA and CDR2 SQIVND (reference sequence).

The chain recombines TRBV27 with TRBJ1-2; D remains ambiguous. Germline CDR1 and CDR2: MNHEY and SMNVEV (reference sequence). The CDR3 totals 15 residues. The germline V and J ends were trimmed by 5 bases and 8 bases, with 21 bases remaining between them. CDR3 DNA sequence: TGTGCCAGCAGTCCCGGGCCCCACGTAGGACGGGGCTACACCTTC. Translating gives CASSPGPHVGRGYTF.

This clone was picked up one time. V usage is TRBV7-6 and J usage is TRBJ2-1, with 7 bases that match TRBD1. V shed 1 base and J 7 bases; nucleotides not matched to a gene: 7. Germline values: CDR1 SGHVS, CDR2 FNYEAQ. The CDR3 spans 15 residues. CDR3 amino acids: CASSLVTGPSNEQFF. DNA of the CDR3: TGTGCCAGCAGCTTAGTGACAGGGCCCTCTAATGAGCAGTTCTTC. Full variable domain (outside the CDR3, taken from reference TRBV7-6 and TRBJ2-1): GAGVSQSPRYKVTKRGQDVALRCDPISGHVSLYWYRQALGQGPEFLTYFNYEAQQDKSGLPNDRFSAERPEGSISTLTIQRTEQRDSAMYRCASSLVTGPSNEQFFGPGTRLTVL.

CDR3 sequence reads: CASSLGQEYYEQYF. CDR3 DNA: TGCGCCAGCAGCTTGGGTCAGGAGTACTACGAGCAGTACTTC. The chain combines TRBV5-1 with TRBJ2-7; D is uncertain. The germline V and J ends were trimmed by 0 bases and 3 bases, with 10 bases remaining between them. This CDR3 is built from 14 residues. Germline V lookup: CDR1 SGHRS, CDR2 YFSETQ.

V usage is TRBV9 and J usage is TRBJ2-1, with TRBD2 matching 9 bases. CDR3 length: 16 residues. The germline CDR1 and CDR2 sequences are SGDLS and YYNGEE. The J segment lost 5 bases and the V segment lost 3 bases, leaving 9 bases of the junction unmatched. CDR3 coding DNA: TGTGCCAGCAGCGCGGGGCGGGAGGGCCTCGACAATGAGCAGTTCTTC. Residues: CASSAGREGLDNEQFF.

The chain has TRBV19 and TRBJ1-2, with D unclear. The germline V gene encodes CDR1 LNHDA and CDR2 SQIVND (reference sequence). Trimming removed 5 bases from V and 8 bases from J, with 18 bases in between. The CDR3 runs to 14 residues. In DNA form, the CDR3 reads TGTGCCAGTAGTGTACCTCAATGGACGGACGGCTACACCTTC. Protein: CASSVPQWTDGYTF.

This clone was seen once. This chain links TRBV28 with TRBJ2-1; 8 bases are a match to TRBD2. Germline V gives CDR1 MDHEN, CDR2 SYDVKM. V shed 3 bases and J 5 bases; nucleotides not matched to a gene: 6. The CDR3 spans 15 residues. The chain's CDR3 is CASSFRAGAHNEQFF. The CDR3 DNA reads as TGTGCCAGCAGTTTCCGAGCGGGAGCCCACAATGAGCAGTTCTTC.

The rearrangement links TRBV7-9 to TRBJ2-5; 7 bases map to TRBD1. This CDR3 is 15 amino acids long. The junction had 10 bases not matched to a gene; V was cut back by 5 bases and J by 4 bases. CDR1 SEHNR and CDR2 FQNEAQ come from the germline V gene (reference sequence). The CDR3 coding sequence is TGTGCCAGCAGCAGCGACAGGGCCTTGGCAGAGACCCAGTACTTC. Its protein product is CASSSDRALAETQYF.

The chain links TRBV4-1 to TRBJ2-7; possibly TRBD1 or TRBD2 for D (6 bases each). This CDR3 spans 18 amino acids. The V gene's germline CDR1 is MGHRA and CDR2 YSYEKL. Trimming left V 6 bases short and J 0 bases short, with 24 bases between. The CDR3 loop reads CASREEGGGTQSSYEQYF. The CDR3, as DNA: TGCGCCAGCAGAGAGGAAGGAGGGGGAACCCAGAGCTCCTACGAGCAGTACTTC.